These 11 T cell receptor beta chains originate from one sample sequenced in a study of spatial heterogeneity in lung cancer. In TCRdb, the 5' RACE reads were re-called with MiXCR into one record per CDR3 protein. The sample consists of 280 or so distinct CDR3 sequences, about 25% of them appearing once. Time point here: sample taken at primary tumor resection. Sequencing was performed on normal lung tissue next to the tumor, taken at surgery. The origin of the receptors is a male donor with early-stage non-small cell lung cancer.

In the case of this clonotype: Because the library targeted alpha chains, this beta chain is an off-target read whose size means little. The V and J genes are TRBV7-9 and TRBJ1-1; TRBD1 matches 8 bases. Looked up from germline, CDR1 is SEHNR and CDR2 is FQNEAQ (reference sequence). V shed 4 bases, J shed 7 bases, and the junction held 14 bases outside the gene matches. CDR3 length: 16 residues. CDR3 loop: CASSYSSGGYEDEAFF. The DNA for the CDR3 is TGTGCCAGCAGCTACTCGTCAGGGGGCTATGAGGATGAAGCTTTCTTT.

This clonotype is classed as large. The library was designed around alpha chains, so this beta chain is a stray read whose abundance carries little weight. This rearrangement joins TRBV28 to TRBJ2-2, with 8 positions matching TRBD1. The CDR3 runs to 20 residues. V shed 5 bases, J shed 2 bases, and the junction held 19 bases outside the gene matches. The germline V gene has CDR1 MDHEN and CDR2 SYDVKM. CDR3 DNA: TGTGCCAGCAGTCTCTCCTGGGCAGGGGGCGGACCAAAAAACACCGGGGAGCTGTTTTTT. Encoded protein: CASSLSWAGGGPKNTGELFF.

Concerning this clonotype: This beta chain is an off-target read within a library intended for alpha chains, so its frequency means little. This chain links TRBV29-1 with TRBJ1-1; D not resolved. The ends were cut back, 5 bases at V and 0 bases at J, with 4 bases in the middle. Germline V lookup: CDR1 SQVTM, CDR2 ANQGSEA. The length of the CDR3 is 11 residues. The CDR3, as DNA: TGCAGCGTTCACTTGAACACTGAAGCTTTCTTT. Its translation: CSVHLNTEAFF.

This clonotype appeared a few times. As an off-target read in a library built for alpha chains, this beta chain has a frequency of little significance. The chain couples TRBV6-1 to TRBJ2-7; 11 bases fit TRBD1. CDR3 length: 14 amino acids. V trimming: 6 bases; J trimming: 2 bases; junction bases outside the gene matches: 3. The germline gives CDR1 MNHNS, CDR2 SASEGT. The CDR3 here is CASRRDRGAYEQYF. The CDR3 nucleotides are TGTGCCAGCAGAAGGGACAGGGGGGCCTACGAGCAGTACTTC.

Worth noting for this clonotype: Found in a library prepared for alpha chains, this beta chain is an off-target read, and its abundance has little meaning. The CDR3 spells CASSPSSGGANEQYF. As DNA, the CDR3 is TGTGCCAGCAGCCCCTCTAGCGGGGGGGCCAACGAGCAGTACTTC. The rearrangement joins TRBV5-4 to TRBJ2-7; 12 bases map to TRBD2. Germline V gene sequence: CDR1 SGHNT, CDR2 YYREEE (reference sequence). CDR3 length: 15 residues. V dropped 4 bases and J dropped 5; count of bases not matched to a gene: 7.

Note on this clonotype: The library was prepared for alpha chains; this beta chain is a stray read, so its frequency means little. The gene calls are TRBV12-3 or TRBV12-4 and TRBJ2-1; 7 bases agree with TRBD2. This CDR3 comprises 15 residues. The trim removed 8 bases at V and 6 bases at J, leaving 13 bases unmatched. The CDR3: CASSTSGISGNEQFF. Written as DNA, the CDR3 is TGTGCCAGCTCTACGAGCGGGATATCGGGCAATGAGCAGTTCTTC.

As to this clonotype: This beta chain represents an off-target read in a library built for alpha chains; its size is of limited meaning. This chain connects TRBV28 to TRBJ2-2; 9 nucleotides match TRBD1. The CDR3 extends over 17 amino acids. Germline V CDR1 and CDR2: MDHEN, SYDVKM. V shed 5 bases, J shed 6 bases, and the junction held 13 bases outside the gene matches. CDR3 amino acids: CASSEESDRGYSGELFF. In nucleotides, the CDR3 is TGTGCCAGCAGTGAGGAATCGGACAGGGGATACTCCGGGGAGCTGTTTTTT.

This clonotype was observed a few times. With the library built for alpha chains, this beta chain is off target and its frequency is not meaningful. V gene TRBV6-5 combines with J gene TRBJ2-1; TRBD2 matches 8 bases. CDR3 size: 15 residues. Germline assignment: CDR1 MNHEY and CDR2 SVGAGI. V lost 5 bases and J lost 3; bases outside the gene matches: 6. CDR3 in amino acids: CASSLAGPGYNEQFF. The CDR3 DNA follows: TGTGCCAGCAGTCTAGCGGGCCCGGGCTACAATGAGCAGTTCTTC.

On this clonotype itself: Little can be read into the size of this beta chain, an off-target read in a library designed for alpha chains. This sequence joins TRBV7-2 and TRBJ2-5, with 14 bases fitting TRBD2. This CDR3 comprises 15 residues. The germline V gene has CDR1 SGHTA and CDR2 FQGNSA. J was trimmed by 4 bases and V by 6 bases; bases with no gene match: 4. For the CDR3, the DNA is TGTGCCAGCAGTTCCGGGACTAGCGGGGGAGAGACCCAGTACTTC. Protein: CASSSGTSGGETQYF.

This clonotype is termed large (0.1 to 1%). Little can be read into the size of this beta chain, an off-target read in a library designed for alpha chains. This chain links TRBV3-1 with TRBJ2-3, with D perhaps TRBD2 (6 bases). This CDR3 has 17 amino acids. The germline V and J ends were trimmed by 0 bases and 2 bases, with 15 bases remaining between them. CDR1 LGHDT and CDR2 YNNKEL come from the germline V gene (reference sequence). CDR3 DNA sequence: TGTGCCAGCAGCCAAGATCTAAGGACTACGAACACAGATACGCAGTATTTT. Encoded protein: CASSQDLRTTNTDTQYF.

This clonotype has only a few counts. Found in a library prepared for alpha chains, this beta chain is an off-target read, and its abundance has little meaning. The chain combines TRBV29-1 with TRBJ2-7; a possible D gene is TRBD1 (6 bases). The V end lost 6 bases, the J end lost 3 bases, and 15 bases lay between the germline ends. This CDR3 contains 13 residues. The V gene's germline CDR1 is SQVTM and CDR2 ANQGSEA. The CDR3: CSVWTADDYEQYF. In DNA form, the CDR3 reads TGCAGCGTATGGACAGCGGACGACTACGAGCAGTACTTC.